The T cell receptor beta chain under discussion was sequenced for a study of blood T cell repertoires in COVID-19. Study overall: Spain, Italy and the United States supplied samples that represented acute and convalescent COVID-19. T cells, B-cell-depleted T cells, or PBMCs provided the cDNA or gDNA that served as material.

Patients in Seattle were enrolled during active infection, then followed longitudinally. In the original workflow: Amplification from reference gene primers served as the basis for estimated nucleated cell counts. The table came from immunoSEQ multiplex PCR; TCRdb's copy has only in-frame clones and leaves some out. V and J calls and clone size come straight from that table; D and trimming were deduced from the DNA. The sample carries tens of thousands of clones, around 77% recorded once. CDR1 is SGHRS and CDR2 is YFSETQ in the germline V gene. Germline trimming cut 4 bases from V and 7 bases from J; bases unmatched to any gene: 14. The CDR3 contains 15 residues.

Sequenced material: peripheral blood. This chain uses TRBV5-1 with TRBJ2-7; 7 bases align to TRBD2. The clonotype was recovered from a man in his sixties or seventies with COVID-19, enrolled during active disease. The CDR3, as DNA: TGCGCCAGCAGCCCAAGGACTAGGAACTCGGGTGAGCAGTACTTC. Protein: CASSPRTRNSGEQYF.